Given below is one TCR beta chain in context. The sample comes from a study of T-cell reconstitution after alpha-beta-depleted transplantation in children. The CDR3 runs 14 residues. The V segment lost 4 bases and the J segment 7 bases; nucleotides outside the gene matches: 9. TCRbeta library construction was performed incorporating unique molecular identifiers. A single record per CDR3 protein comes from TCRdb applying MiXCR to the PCR reads. The sample has over 400,000 distinct CDR3 sequences, around two fifths seen once. This clonotype originated in a girl aged 2-10 years with aplastic anemia, due to receive a stem cell transplant. The source was PBMCs, collected before TCRalphabeta/CD19-depleted stem cell transplant. V and J are TRBV12-3 or TRBV12-4 and TRBJ2-5, with 7 nucleotides matching TRBD2. The CDR3: CASSSRDPGGTQYF. DNA of the CDR3: TGTGCCAGCAGTTCCCGGGACCCGGGAGGGACCCAGTACTTC.